Listed below are T cell receptor beta chains from one sample, sequenced in a study of shared T cell receptors in the human thymus. Sequencing used immunoSEQ multiplex PCR; TCRdb keeps in-frame clones, though not all of them. Of more than 300,000 clones listed, approximately 95% are singletons. The source material was thymocytes. These receptors originate from a human donor. Each CDR3 is given with its conserved first and last residue. Fields, in order: CDR3 protein, CDR3 DNA, J gene, V gene, clone size, D gene. The D gene is left open where the match is weak. Only some rows state a clone size, as once, few, many or a class for expanded clones.

CDR3aa: CASSLKPDPGQGKETQYF
CDR3nt: TGTGCCAGCAGCTTGAAACCGGACCCGGGACAGGGAAAAGAGACCCAGTACTTC
j_gene: TRBJ2-5
v_gene: TRBV11-2
abundance: -
d_gene: TRBD1

CDR3aa: CASSLEGYEQYF
CDR3nt: TGTGCCAGCAGCTTAGAGGGCTACGAGCAGTACTTC
j_gene: TRBJ2-7
v_gene: TRBV11-2
abundance: -
d_gene: -

CDR3aa: CASSFPSGTDNYGYTF
CDR3nt: TGTGCCAGCAGCTTCCCTTCCGGGACAGACAACTATGGCTACACCTTC
j_gene: TRBJ1-2
v_gene: TRBV11-2
abundance: -
d_gene: TRBD1

CDR3aa: CAWRSFDRAASTYGYTF
CDR3nt: TGTGCCTGGAGATCGTTCGACAGGGCGGCTAGTACCTATGGCTACACCTTC
j_gene: TRBJ1-2
v_gene: TRBV30
abundance: -
d_gene: TRBD1

CDR3aa: CASSEGQGTGELFF
CDR3nt: TGCGCCAGCAGTGAGGGACAGGGGACCGGGGAGCTGTTTTTT
j_gene: TRBJ2-2
v_gene: TRBV10-1
abundance: once
d_gene: TRBD1

CDR3aa: CAISGDRVRVFF
CDR3nt: TGTGCCATCAGTGGAGACAGGGTTAGGGTGTTCTTC
j_gene: TRBJ2-1
v_gene: TRBV10-3
abundance: -
d_gene: TRBD1

CDR3aa: CASSLLRPGTNDRSTDTQYF
CDR3nt: TGTGCCAGCAGTTTACTCCGTCCCGGGACTAACGACCGCAGCACAGATACGCAGTATTTT
j_gene: TRBJ2-3
v_gene: TRBV27
abundance: -
d_gene: TRBD2

CDR3aa: CASITDRGHTGELFF
CDR3nt: TGTGCCAGCATAACAGACAGGGGCCACACCGGGGAGCTGTTTTTT
j_gene: TRBJ2-2
v_gene: TRBV7-6
abundance: -
d_gene: TRBD1

CDR3aa: CASSSLDTSYEQYF
CDR3nt: TGTGCCAGCAGTTCGCTGGACACGTCCTACGAGCAGTACTTC
j_gene: TRBJ2-7
v_gene: TRBV6-6
abundance: -
d_gene: -

CDR3aa: CASSLHPSLDERETYNEQFF
CDR3nt: TGTGCCAGCAGCCTACACCCCTCCTTAGATGAACGGGAAACCTACAATGAGCAGTTCTTC
j_gene: TRBJ2-1
v_gene: TRBV5-4
abundance: -
d_gene: -

CDR3aa: CASSTAAGSGELFF
CDR3nt: TGTGCCAGCAGCACCGCAGCTGGATCCGGGGAGCTGTTTTTT
j_gene: TRBJ2-2
v_gene: TRBV7-2
abundance: once
d_gene: -

CDR3aa: CASSTGSEAFF
CDR3nt: TGCGCCAGCAGTACAGGGTCCGAAGCTTTCTTT
j_gene: TRBJ1-1
v_gene: TRBV5-1
abundance: -
d_gene: -